Listed below are T cell receptor beta chains from one sample, sequenced in a study of blood T cells in healthy people across ages. TCRdb redid the calling of the 5' RACE reads with MiXCR, one entry per CDR3 protein. There are 1.5 million to 2 million distinct CDR3 sequences in the sample; 34% occur only once, and approximately 10% lies in the top ten. Sequencing was performed on blood. The receptor source for this set is a young woman in good health. Both conserved end residues are part of each CDR3. D genes are given only for firm matches. Size is omitted from some rows. Given values are once, few, many or a class for expanded clones.

abundance	v_gene	j_gene	d_gene	CDR3aa	CDR3nt
NA	TRBV4-2	TRBJ1-4	TRBD1	CASSKGQIRDRDEKLFF	TGTGCCAGCAGCAAAGGCCAGATCAGGGACAGGGATGAAAAACTGTTTTTT
NA	TRBV4-1	TRBJ1-1	NA	CASSPCIGDIGYTEAFF	TGCGCCAGCAGCCCCTGTATAGGAGATATCGGATACACTGAAGCTTTCTTT
NA	TRBV12-3/TRBV12-4	TRBJ2-5	TRBD2	CASSSLVAGVRTQYF	TGTGCCAGCAGTTCTTTGGTAGCGGGGGTGAGGACCCAGTACTTC
few	TRBV6-1	TRBJ2-1	NA	CASSSTRVTYNEQFF	TGTGCCAGCAGTTCAACTAGGGTTACATACAATGAGCAGTTCTTC
few	TRBV4-1	TRBJ1-2	NA	CASSPSGLGYTF	TGCGCCAGCAGCCCGTCAGGGTTAGGCTACACCTTC
NA	TRBV6-2/TRBV6-3	TRBJ1-1	NA	CASSYVRGEPKLNTEAFF	TGTGCCAGCAGTTACGTACGTGGGGAGCCGAAATTGAACACTGAAGCTTTCTTT
NA	TRBV11-2	TRBJ2-7	TRBD2	CASSLEASGTNLREQYF	TGTGCCAGCAGCTTAGAGGCTAGCGGGACTAATCTCCGAGAGCAGTACTTC
NA	TRBV7-3	TRBJ2-7	TRBD1	CASSLAGTENYEQYF	TGTGCCAGCAGCTTAGCCGGGACAGAAAACTACGAGCAGTACTTC
NA	TRBV6-2/TRBV6-3	TRBJ1-2	TRBD1	CASRSTDRPYYGYTF	TGTGCCAGCAGATCCACGGACAGGCCTTACTATGGCTACACCTTC
many	TRBV27	TRBJ2-7	TRBD2	CASRVSGERDSYEQYF	TGTGCCAGCAGGGTTTCGGGGGAGCGGGACTCCTACGAGCAGTACTTC
few	TRBV15	TRBJ1-4	NA	CATSRVGTSNEKLFF	TGTGCCACCAGCAGAGTCGGGACGTCGAATGAAAAACTGTTTTTT
few	TRBV30	TRBJ2-1	TRBD2	CAWRRGRAAGDEQFF	TGTGCCTGGAGACGCGGGAGGGCCGCGGGAGATGAGCAGTTCTTC
few	TRBV20-1	TRBJ2-1	TRBD2	CSATGLAESYNEQFF	TGCAGTGCAACTGGACTAGCGGAATCCTACAATGAGCAGTTCTTC
NA	TRBV5-1	TRBJ2-7	NA	CACPIPYYEQYF	TGCGCCTGCCCGATTCCTTACTACGAGCAGTACTTC
NA	TRBV20-1	TRBJ1-1	TRBD1	CSARETLGTGTEAFF	TGCAGTGCTAGAGAGACCCTAGGGACAGGGACTGAAGCTTTCTTT
few	TRBV27	TRBJ1-1	NA	CASSFKRIYTEAFF	TGTGCCAGCAGTTTTAAGAGGATTTATACTGAAGCTTTCTTT
NA	TRBV20-1	TRBJ2-5	NA	CSAPGRTAEETQYF	TGCAGTGCCCCGGGACGTACGGCGGAGGAGACCCAGTACTTC
NA	TRBV4-2	TRBJ1-2	NA	CASSQDRGKGGYTF	TGTGCCAGCAGCCAAGATCGGGGGAAGGGCGGCTACACCTTC
few	TRBV16	TRBJ1-1	NA	CASSQSRRNTEAFF	TGTGCCAGCAGCCAATCACGCAGGAACACTGAAGCTTTCTTT
few	TRBV11-1	TRBJ1-2	TRBD1	CASSPRTGPTWYGYTF	TGTGCCAGCAGCCCGCGGACAGGGCCGACTTGGTATGGCTACACCTTC
NA	TRBV28	TRBJ2-5	TRBD1	CAIRRDSSGTLYF	TGTGCCATCCGACGGGACAGCTCTGGTACTCTGTACTTC
NA	TRBV3-1	TRBJ2-7	TRBD1	CASSQVDRDNEQYF	TGTGCCAGCAGCCAAGTCGACAGGGACAATGAGCAGTACTTC
NA	TRBV9	TRBJ2-1	NA	CASSVVQNTYEQFF	TGTGCCAGCAGCGTAGTTCAAAATACGTATGAGCAGTTCTTC
NA	TRBV6-1	TRBJ2-7	TRBD2	CASNQAGAPYDEQYF	TGTGCCAGCAACCAAGCGGGAGCGCCTTACGACGAGCAGTACTTC